The clone carrying this T cell receptor (beta chain) turned up a few times. One entry per CDR3 protein, called by TCRdb with MiXCR from the 5' RACE reads. The repertoire consists of hundreds of thousands of distinct CDR3 sequences, with around a sixth occurring once and the leading ten covering 20% to 25%. This entry is derived from a study of T-cell memory formation after mild COVID-19. Whole-study context: Most TCR clusters belonged to a single donor.

The CDR3 spans 14 residues. Trimming removed 9 bases at V and 4 bases at J, with 15 bases between. CDR1 is MDHEN, CDR2 SYDVKM, per germline. This TCR came from a man aged 18 to 29 who had mild COVID-19 (a few samples of this study predate the infection). Cell type and time point are not known. Sample: PBMCs or a T cell subset sorted from them (not recorded which). This sequence joins TRBV28 and TRBJ2-2; possible D gene TRBD1, 6 bases. The CDR3 reads CASTGQLITGELFF. CDR3 in DNA: TGTGCCAGTACTGGACAGTTAATCACCGGGGAGCTGTTTTTT.